The 21 T cell receptor beta chains below were found in one sample sequenced in a study of cytomegalovirus exposure and HLA in healthy donors. Primers included in the PCR were 60 Vbeta and 13 Jbeta primers. Some clones are missing from TCRdb's copy, which holds only in-frame ones; the method was immunoSEQ multiplex PCR. The table records 150,000 or so clones, approximately 84% of them present only once. The sample comprised PBMCs. The origin of the receptors is a boy aged 2 to 9 in good health and CMV-seronegative.

This clone was observed a handful of times. This chain uses TRBV7-9 with TRBJ2-5; D possibly corresponds to TRBD1 (6 bases). Between the trimmed V and J ends, which lost 5 bases and 0 bases, there was a span of 10 bases. CDR1 and CDR2 (germline): SEHNR, FQNEAQ (reference sequence). This CDR3 is 14 amino acids long. The DNA of the CDR3 is TGTGCCAGCAGCCCTCAGGGGTACCAAGAGACCCAGTACTTC. Encoded protein: CASSPQGYQETQYF.

The chain is built from TRBV5-1 and TRBJ2-7; TRBD2 matches at 9 bases. The CDR3 has 14 residues. The trim removed 4 bases at V and 2 bases at J, leaving 4 bases unmatched. The germline gives CDR1 SGHRS, CDR2 YFSETQ. The CDR3 protein is CASSKGLAAYEQYF. CDR3 sequence (DNA): TGCGCCAGCAGCAAGGGACTAGCTGCCTACGAGCAGTACTTC.

The V call is TRBV28, the J call TRBJ2-1; D might be TRBD2 (7 bases). V was trimmed by 6 bases and J by 2 bases, leaving 14 bases between them. The germline gives CDR1 MDHEN, CDR2 SYDVKM. The CDR3 spans 15 residues. DNA of the CDR3: TGTGCCAGCAGAGGGGGAGGGCCCACCTACAATGAGCAGTTCTTC. Translating it yields CASRGGGPTYNEQFF.

This clone was seen a handful of times. This chain links TRBV5-6 with TRBJ2-7; tentatively, D is TRBD1 (6 bases). Germline assignment: CDR1 SGHDT and CDR2 YYEEEE. Trimming pared 1 base from V and 1 base from J, leaving 9 bases between. The CDR3 totals 14 residues. In DNA, the CDR3 is TGTGCCAGCAGCTTGCAGGGGATATCCTACGAGCAGTACTTC. Protein product: CASSLQGISYEQYF.

The J gene is TRBJ2-7, the V gene TRBV5-6, with 8 bases lining up with TRBD1. Germline V gene lookup returns CDR1 SGHDT and CDR2 YYEEEE. The CDR3 has 15 amino acids. Trimming cost V 0 bases and J 6 bases; bases outside gene matches: 8. In nucleotides, the CDR3 is TGTGCCAGCAGCTTGGCCGGGACAGGACCCTCCGAGCAGTACTTC. Translation gives CASSLAGTGPSEQYF.

The gene calls are TRBV4-1 and TRBJ1-5; D not resolved. The CDR3 runs to 16 residues. With 1 base removed from V and 3 bases from J, the gap between germline ends came to 13 bases. Germline V gene data show CDR1 as MGHRA and CDR2 as YSYEKL. CDR3 in DNA: TGCGCCAGCAGCCAAGGCGGATTCGGAAACAATCAGCCCCAGCATTTT. Translating gives CASSQGGFGNNQPQHF.

The V gene is TRBV11-2, the J gene TRBJ2-7, with D possibly being TRBD1 (5 bases). This CDR3 is 14 amino acids long. V lost 3 bases and J lost 2, with 11 bases in between. CDR1 is SGHAT and CDR2 is FQNNGV in the germline V gene. The DNA for the CDR3 is TGTGCCAGCAGCTTCCCAGGGTCTACCTACGAGCAGTACTTC. Translation: CASSFPGSTYEQYF.

The CDR3 DNA sequence: TGTGCCAGCAGCTTGTCAGGTCAAGAGACCCAGTACTTC. This gives the protein CASSLSGQETQYF. The rearrangement joins TRBV11-3 to TRBJ2-5; D not certain. The CDR3 sequence is 13 residues long. The germline V gene has CDR1 SGHNT and CDR2 YENEEA. Trimming took off 3 bases at V and 2 bases at J, with 7 bases between the two ends. Variable domain in full (rest from reference TRBV11-3 and TRBJ2-5): EAGVVQSPRYKIIEKKQPVAFWCNPISGHNTLYWYLQNLGQGPELLIRYENEEAVDDSQLPKDRFSAERLKGVDSTLKIQPAELGDSAVYLCASSLSGQETQYFGPGTRLLVL.

V usage is TRBV4-1 and J usage is TRBJ1-1; D may be TRBD1 (6 bases). The CDR3 loop spans 15 amino acids. Germline CDR1 reads MGHRA; CDR2 reads YSYEKL. The V end was cut by 2 bases, the J end by 6 bases, with 16 bases between. CDR3 sequence reads: CASSQPAQGIAEAFF. The CDR3 nucleotides read TGCGCCAGCAGCCAACCCGCCCAGGGGATCGCTGAAGCTTTCTTT.

The rearrangement uses TRBV28 and TRBJ2-3; 7 bases align to TRBD2. The CDR3 length is 18 residues. J was trimmed by 0 bases and V by 2 bases; bases with no gene match: 11. Germline CDR1 is MDHEN and CDR2 is SYDVKM. The CDR3 coding sequence is TGTGCCAGCAGTTTAGTGGTTTTCGGGAGGCCTAGCACAGATACGCAGTATTTT. Translated: CASSLVVFGRPSTDTQYF.

The CDR3 sequence is CASSFGQGNTEAFF. CDR3 coding DNA: TGTGCCAGCAGCTTTGGACAGGGGAACACTGAAGCTTTCTTT. This rearrangement joins TRBV11-3 to TRBJ1-1; 8 bases fit TRBD1. The CDR3 length is 14 residues. CDR1 is SGHNT, CDR2 YENEEA, per germline. J gave up 1 base and V 3 bases, and 1 base lay outside the gene matches.

The genes are TRBV2 and TRBJ1-4; D is perhaps TRBD1 (5 bases). The ends were cut back, 0 bases at V and 14 bases at J, with 19 bases in the middle. Germline V gives CDR1 SNHLY, CDR2 FYNNEI. This CDR3 region has 15 residues. The CDR3: CASSEAQGPRLGLFF. Written as DNA, the CDR3 is TGTGCCAGCAGTGAAGCGCAGGGTCCGCGTCTTGGGCTGTTTTTT.

This clone was detected only once. CDR3 in amino acids: CASSPGGRLYEQYF. CDR3 DNA: TGCGCCAGCTCCCCGGGAGGCAGGTTGTACGAGCAGTACTTC. This chain uses TRBV5-1 with TRBJ2-7; 7 positions agree with TRBD2. Germline CDR1 reads SGHRS; CDR2 reads YFSETQ. Trimming took 7 bases from V and 4 from J; bases not matched to a gene: 11. The CDR3 has 14 amino acids.

The rearrangement uses TRBV7-3 and TRBJ2-3, with 13 positions matching TRBD2. This CDR3 spans 16 amino acids. Germline V gene lookup returns CDR1 SGHTA and CDR2 FQGTGA. V shed 4 bases and J 5 bases; nucleotides not matched to a gene: 6. The CDR3 bases are TGTGCCAGCAGCTACGGACTAGCGGGAGCGGGAGATACGCAGTATTTT. As protein: CASSYGLAGAGDTQYF. The full variable domain, in which reference TRBV7-3 and TRBJ2-3 provide the parts outside the CDR3, is GAGVSQTPSNKVTEKGKYVELRCDPISGHTALYWYRQSLGQGPEFLIYFQGTGAADDSGLPNDRFFAVRPEGSVSTLKIQRTERGDSAVYLCASSYGLAGAGDTQYFGPGTRLTVL.

The V gene is TRBV6-1, the J gene TRBJ2-7, with 8 bases lining up with TRBD1. The J segment lost 0 bases and the V segment lost 5 bases, leaving 6 bases of the junction unmatched. Per the germline V gene, CDR1 is MNHNS and CDR2 is SASEGT. This CDR3 has 15 residues. For the CDR3, the DNA is TGTGCCAGCAGTAGCCGGACAGGGCCCTCCTACGAGCAGTACTTC. Amino acid sequence: CASSSRTGPSYEQYF.

Points on this clone: Other DNA sequences in this sample translate to the same CDR3. The chain combines TRBV2 with TRBJ2-2; 9 bases agree with TRBD1. With V trimmed by 8 bases and J by 2 bases, 6 bases remained unmatched. This CDR3 spans 15 amino acids. The germline V gene has CDR1 SNHLY and CDR2 FYNNEI. CDR3 in DNA: TGTGCCAGCCGATTGGACAGGGGAAACACCGGGGAGCTGTTTTTT. Amino acids: CASRLDRGNTGELFF.

This chain links TRBV5-1 with TRBJ2-7; D is possibly TRBD2 (5 bases). The CDR3 contains 12 residues. Germline V lookup: CDR1 SGHRS, CDR2 YFSETQ. The germline V and J ends were trimmed by 4 bases and 7 bases, with 12 bases remaining between them. The CDR3: CASSEGLGEQYF. The CDR3, as DNA: TGCGCCAGCAGCGAGGGCCTTGGGGAGCAGTACTTC.

This chain connects TRBV9 to TRBJ2-2; TRBD2 agrees at 11 bases. V shed 3 bases and J 7 bases; nucleotides not matched to a gene: 11. The CDR3 has 17 residues. In germline, CDR1 is SGDLS, CDR2 YYNGEE. CDR3 in amino acids: CASSGDSGRAWDGELFF. CDR3 sequence (DNA): TGTGCCAGCAGCGGTGATAGCGGGAGGGCCTGGGACGGGGAGCTGTTTTTT.

As concerns this clone: The same CDR3 arises from other DNA sequences in this sample as well. The chain joins TRBV6-6 to TRBJ1-5; TRBD1 might be the D (5 bases). V was cut by 8 bases and J by 6 bases, with 14 bases left in between. The CDR3 has 13 residues. Germline V gives CDR1 MNHNY, CDR2 SVGAGI (reference sequence). As DNA, the CDR3 is TGTGCCAGCTCCTACGGGGGGGGTCAGCCCCAGCATTTT. Translation: CASSYGGGQPQHF.

The rearrangement links TRBV30 to TRBJ2-3, with a weak D call TRBD2 (6 bases). CDR3 length equals 16 residues. Germline V CDR1 and CDR2: GTSNPN, SVGIG (reference sequence). Trimming shortened V by 3 bases and J by 3 bases, and 19 bases separated the two germline ends. CDR3 coding DNA: TGTGCCTGGAGGGGGGGAGCCGAGGTATCGACAGATACGCAGTATTTT. It encodes CAWRGGAEVSTDTQYF.

The V gene is TRBV28, the J gene TRBJ2-2, with 11 nucleotides matching TRBD2. The CDR3 spans 15 residues. The V segment lost 5 bases and the J segment 7 bases; nucleotides outside the gene matches: 6. Germline V gene lookup returns CDR1 MDHEN and CDR2 SYDVKM. Here the CDR3 DNA reads TGTGCCAGCAGTACTAGCGGGAGTCGTAACGGGGAGCTGTTTTTT. This sequence encodes CASSTSGSRNGELFF.